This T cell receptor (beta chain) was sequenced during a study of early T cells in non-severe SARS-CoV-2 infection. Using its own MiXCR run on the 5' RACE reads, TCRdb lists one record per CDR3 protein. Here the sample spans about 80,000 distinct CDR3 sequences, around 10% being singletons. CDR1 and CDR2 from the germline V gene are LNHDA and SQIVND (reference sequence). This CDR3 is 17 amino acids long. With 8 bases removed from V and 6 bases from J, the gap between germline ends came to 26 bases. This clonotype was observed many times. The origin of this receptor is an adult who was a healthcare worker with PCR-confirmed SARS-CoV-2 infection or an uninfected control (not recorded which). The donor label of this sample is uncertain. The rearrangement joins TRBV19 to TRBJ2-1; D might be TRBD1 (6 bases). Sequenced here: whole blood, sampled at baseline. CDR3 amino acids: CASSTGFSEDSVNEQFF. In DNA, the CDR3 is TGTGCCAGTTCCACAGGGTTCTCGGAAGATTCGGTCAATGAGCAGTTCTTC.